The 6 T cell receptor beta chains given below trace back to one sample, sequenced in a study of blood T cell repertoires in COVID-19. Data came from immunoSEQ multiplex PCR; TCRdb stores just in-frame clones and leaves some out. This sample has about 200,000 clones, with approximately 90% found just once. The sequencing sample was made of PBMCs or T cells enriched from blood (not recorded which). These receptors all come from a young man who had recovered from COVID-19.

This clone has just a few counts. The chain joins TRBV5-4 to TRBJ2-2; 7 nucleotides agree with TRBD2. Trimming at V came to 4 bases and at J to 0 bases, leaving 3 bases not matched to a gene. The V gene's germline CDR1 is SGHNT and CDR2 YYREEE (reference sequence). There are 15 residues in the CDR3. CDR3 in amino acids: CASSPGLANTGELFF. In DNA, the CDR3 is TGTGCCAGCAGCCCAGGACTAGCGAACACCGGGGAGCTGTTTTTT.

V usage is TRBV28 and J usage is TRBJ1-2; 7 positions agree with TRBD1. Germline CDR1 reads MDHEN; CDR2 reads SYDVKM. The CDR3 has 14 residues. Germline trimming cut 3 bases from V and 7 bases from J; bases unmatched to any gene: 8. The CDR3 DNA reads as TGTGCCAGCAGTTTCCGGGGACAGTGGACTGGCTACACCTTC. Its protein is CASSFRGQWTGYTF.

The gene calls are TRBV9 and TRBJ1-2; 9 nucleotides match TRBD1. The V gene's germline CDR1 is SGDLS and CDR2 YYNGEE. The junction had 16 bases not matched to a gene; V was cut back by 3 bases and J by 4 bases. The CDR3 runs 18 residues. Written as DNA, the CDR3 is TGTGCCAGCAGCGGGGAAGGGGGACAGGGTGGGTTAGGCTATGGCTACACCTTC. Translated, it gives CASSGEGGQGGLGYGYTF.

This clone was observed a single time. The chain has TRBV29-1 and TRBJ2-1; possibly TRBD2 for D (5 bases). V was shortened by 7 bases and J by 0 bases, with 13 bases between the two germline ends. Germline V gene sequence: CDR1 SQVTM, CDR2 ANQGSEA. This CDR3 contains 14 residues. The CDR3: CSARDGNSYNEQFF. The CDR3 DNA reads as TGCAGCGCACGGGATGGAAACTCCTACAATGAGCAGTTCTTC.

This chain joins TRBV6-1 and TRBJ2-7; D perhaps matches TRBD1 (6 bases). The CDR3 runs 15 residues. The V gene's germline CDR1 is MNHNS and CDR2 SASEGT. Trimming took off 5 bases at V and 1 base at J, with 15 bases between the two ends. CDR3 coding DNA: TGTGCCAGCAGTAGCCATTGGACAGAATCCTACGAGCAGTACTTC. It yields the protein CASSSHWTESYEQYF.

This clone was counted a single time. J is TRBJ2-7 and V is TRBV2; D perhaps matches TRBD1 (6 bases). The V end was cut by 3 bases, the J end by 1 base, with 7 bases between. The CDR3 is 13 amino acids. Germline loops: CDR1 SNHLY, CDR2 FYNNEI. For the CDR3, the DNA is TGTGCCAGCAGTGAGACAGGATCCTACGAGCAGTACTTC. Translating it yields CASSETGSYEQYF.